Each of the 17 T cell receptor beta chains below was sequenced from the same sample in a study of human T cells and chemical hapten exposure. TCRdb re-derived calls from the RACE reads in MiXCR, one entry per CDR3 protein. This table has under 300,000 distinct CDR3 sequences, around 7% appearing once. The time point denotes: pre-sensitization, week 0. Treatment defined: therapeutic diphenylcyclopropenone sensitization with weekly scalp DPC. This specimen was whole blood, taken in connection with sensitization to the hapten diphenylcyclopropenone (DPC). All receptors derive from a man younger than 35 with alopecia areata. Some clones in this sample may be carry-over from other donors' samples.

This clonotype appeared many times. The chain recombines TRBV2 with TRBJ1-5; D unclear. Trimming took 7 bases from V and 4 from J, leaving 14 bases between them. This CDR3 has 14 residues. Per the germline V gene, CDR1 is SNHLY and CDR2 is FYNNEI. The CDR3 is CASKSRLRNQPQHF. DNA for the CDR3: TGTGCCAGCAAGTCGAGGCTAAGAAATCAGCCCCAGCATTTT.

There are a few counts of this clonotype. The chain couples TRBV11-1 to TRBJ2-5; D is possibly TRBD1 (5 bases). Germline CDR1 reads SGHAT; CDR2 reads FQDESV (reference sequence). Trimming removed 1 base from V and 2 bases from J, with 11 bases in between. CDR3 size: 15 residues. CDR3 in DNA: TGTGCCAGCAGCTTAGAGGGTAGGACACAAGAGACCCAGTACTTC. Translated, it gives CASSLEGRTQETQYF.

The genes are TRBV7-3 and TRBJ1-2; 7 bases line up with TRBD1. Germline CDR1 and CDR2: SGHTA and FQGTGA. The V gene end was trimmed by 5 bases and the J gene end by 5 bases; junction bases not matched to a gene: 11. The CDR3 extends over 15 amino acids. CDR3 region: CASSPPRQGGYGYTF. The CDR3 DNA sequence: TGTGCCAGCAGCCCCCCGAGACAGGGAGGTTATGGCTACACCTTC. The whole variable domain, filled in from reference TRBV7-3 and TRBJ1-2, reads GAGVSQTPSNKVTEKGKYVELRCDPISGHTALYWYRQSLGQGPEFLIYFQGTGAADDSGLPNDRFFAVRPEGSVSTLKIQRTERGDSAVYLCASSPPRQGGYGYTFGSGTRLTVV.

This clonotype came up a few times. The chain has TRBV7-2 and TRBJ2-5; possible D gene TRBD1, 6 bases. Germline V gene lookup returns CDR1 SGHTA and CDR2 FQGNSA. Trimming took off 3 bases at V and 3 bases at J, with 11 bases between the two ends. This CDR3 region has 14 residues. The CDR3 DNA follows: TGTGCCAGCAGCTTTATAGACAGGAAAGAGACCCAGTACTTC. This sequence encodes CASSFIDRKETQYF.

J is TRBJ2-1 and V is TRBV11-2; D is tentatively TRBD1 or TRBD2 (5 bases each). Germline V gives CDR1 SGHAT, CDR2 FQNNGV. Trimming shortened V by 1 base and J by 10 bases, and 11 bases separated the two germline ends. The CDR3 consists of 13 residues. The CDR3 DNA is TGTGCCAGCAGCTTAGGCTACGGGACCGAGCAGTTCTTC. It specifies CASSLGYGTEQFF.

The rearrangement links TRBV4-2 to TRBJ1-4, with D maybe TRBD1 (6 bases). In germline, CDR1 is LGHNA, CDR2 YNFKEQ. Deletions cut 4 bases from V and 7 bases from J, with 16 bases between. The CDR3 consists of 15 residues. Written as DNA, the CDR3 is TGTGCCAGCAGCCCCCAACAGGGACCCCTTGAAAAACTGTTTTTT. Protein sequence: CASSPQQGPLEKLFF.

In this sample, this clonotype turned up a few times. The chain is built from TRBV6-2 or TRBV6-3 and TRBJ2-3; D not resolved. Germline assignment: CDR1 MNHEY and CDR2 SVGEGT. The V and J ends lost 1 base and 3 bases respectively, with 5 bases between them. The CDR3 contains 13 residues. The CDR3 bases are TGTGCCAGCAGTTACTTCCGGACAGATACGCAGTATTTT. This encodes CASSYFRTDTQYF.

The rearrangement joins TRBV6-2 or TRBV6-3 to TRBJ1-2, with a weak D call TRBD1 (6 bases). Germline assignment: CDR1 MNHEY and CDR2 SVGEGT. Trimming stripped 7 bases from V and 2 bases from J, with 14 bases between. The CDR3 has 14 amino acids. CDR3: CASTHTGTNYGYTF. DNA for the CDR3: TGTGCCAGCACTCATACCGGGACAAACTATGGCTACACCTTC.

A few counts support this clonotype. The chain joins TRBV6-5 to TRBJ2-5; D unresolved. CDR1 is MNHEY and CDR2 is SVGAGI in the germline V gene. Trimming took 0 bases from V and 7 from J, leaving 18 bases between them. There are 16 residues in the CDR3. CDR3 bases: TGTGCCAGCAGTTACTCGCTCCCCTCACGGAAAGGGACCCAGTACTTC. Its protein is CASSYSLPSRKGTQYF.

This clonotype came up many times. V is TRBV6-5 and J is TRBJ1-3, with TRBD1 matching 7 bases. This CDR3 is built from 14 residues. Germline loops: CDR1 MNHEY, CDR2 SVGAGI. J lost 8 bases, V lost 4 bases, and 8 bases had no gene match. The CDR3 nucleotides read TGTGCCAGCAGTTCGGACAGGAAACTTGACACCATATATTTT. The encoded protein is CASSSDRKLDTIYF.

This clonotype was detected a few times. This CDR3 is CSARDRSGQGIRGYTF. DNA for the CDR3: TGCAGTGCTAGAGATAGGTCGGGACAGGGAATACGAGGCTACACCTTC. This chain connects TRBV20-1 to TRBJ1-2; 9 nucleotides line up with TRBD1. CDR1 and CDR2 from the germline V gene are DFQATT and SNEGSKA (reference sequence). The trim removed 0 bases at V and 8 bases at J, leaving 13 bases unmatched. The CDR3 spans 16 residues.

This clonotype turned up a few times. The CDR3 loop reads CSVDKESSYNEQFF. The CDR3 region has the DNA TGCAGCGTGGACAAGGAAAGCTCCTACAATGAGCAGTTCTTC. V gene TRBV29-1 combines with J gene TRBJ2-1, with D possibly being TRBD1 (5 bases). CDR3 length: 14 amino acids. V lost 6 bases and J 0 bases, leaving 12 bases between the germline ends. CDR1 is SQVTM and CDR2 is ANQGSEA in the germline V gene.

This clonotype was seen only a few times. The chain employs TRBV7-9 and TRBJ1-5; D not resolved. The CDR3 consists of 12 residues. CDR1 is SEHNR and CDR2 is FQNEAQ in the germline V gene (reference sequence). Trimming removed 5 bases from V and 6 bases from J, with 8 bases in between. CDR3 protein: CASSPDFQPQHF. Here the CDR3 DNA reads TGTGCCAGCAGCCCTGACTTTCAGCCCCAGCATTTT.

In this sample, this clonotype turned up many times. V is TRBV7-7 and J is TRBJ2-1; D gene uncertain. CDR1 is SSHAT and CDR2 is FNYEAQ in the germline V gene (reference sequence). The CDR3 has 17 residues. V was pared by 2 bases and J by 5 bases, with 19 bases between. CDR3 in DNA: TGTGCCAGCAGCTTATCTCGCTTCCGGGCACACCACAATGAGCAGTTCTTC. The encoded protein is CASSLSRFRAHHNEQFF.

This clonotype was recorded a few times. This sequence joins TRBV6-2 or TRBV6-3 and TRBJ1-6; 9 bases line up with TRBD1. This CDR3 is built from 14 residues. J was trimmed by 9 bases and V by 8 bases; bases with no gene match: 8. Germline V gives CDR1 MNHEY, CDR2 SVGEGT. The CDR3 sequence is CASGRDRETSPLHF. The CDR3 DNA reads TGTGCCAGCGGGAGGGACAGGGAGACTTCACCCCTCCACTTT.

J is TRBJ2-1 and V is TRBV27; D might be TRBD1 (6 bases). Germline V gives CDR1 MNHEY, CDR2 SMNVEV (reference sequence). The CDR3 covers 15 residues. The germline V and J ends were trimmed by 3 bases and 1 base, with 10 bases remaining between them. CDR3 nucleotide sequence: TGTGCCAGCAGTTTCTCAGGGGTTTCCTACAATGAGCAGTTCTTC. Translated: CASSFSGVSYNEQFF.

The chain joins TRBV27 to TRBJ2-2, with a possible D match to TRBD2 (6 bases). Germline CDR1 reads MNHEY; CDR2 reads SMNVEV (reference sequence). Trimming shortened V by 7 bases and J by 5 bases, and 14 bases separated the two germline ends. The CDR3 contains 14 residues. CDR3 sequence (DNA): TGTGCCAGCAAAGGCGGGGTCCTAACCGGGGAGCTGTTTTTT. Residues: CASKGGVLTGELFF.